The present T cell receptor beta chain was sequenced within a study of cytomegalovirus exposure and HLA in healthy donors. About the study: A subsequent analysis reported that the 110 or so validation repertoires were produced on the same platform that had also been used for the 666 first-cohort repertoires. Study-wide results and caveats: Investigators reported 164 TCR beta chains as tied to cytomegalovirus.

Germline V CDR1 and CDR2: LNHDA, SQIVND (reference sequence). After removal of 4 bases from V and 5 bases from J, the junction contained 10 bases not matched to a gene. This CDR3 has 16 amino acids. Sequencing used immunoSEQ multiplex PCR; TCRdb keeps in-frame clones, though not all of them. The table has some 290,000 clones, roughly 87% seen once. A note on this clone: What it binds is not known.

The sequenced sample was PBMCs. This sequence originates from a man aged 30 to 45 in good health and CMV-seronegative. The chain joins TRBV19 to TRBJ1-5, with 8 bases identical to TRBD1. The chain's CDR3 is CASSTGTGAWDQPQHF. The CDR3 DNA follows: TGTGCCAGTAGTACAGGGACAGGCGCCTGGGATCAGCCCCAGCATTTT.